The T cell receptor (beta chain) described here comes from a study of blood T cell repertoires in COVID-19. In the study overall: Whether acute or convalescent, the COVID-19 samples came from the United States, Italy and Spain. PBMCs, B-cell-depleted T cells, or T cells were the source of the cDNA or gDNA that made up the material.

Trimming removed 9 bases at V and 0 bases at J, with 11 bases between. Germline V gives CDR1 SNHLY, CDR2 FYNNEI. The CDR3 length is 13 residues. In the source study's methods: By means of reference gene primer amplification, nucleated cell counts were estimated. Using immunoSEQ multiplex PCR, the repertoire was profiled, and TCRdb retains in-frame clones only, with some absent. V, J and clone size are those of that table, while D and trimming were read from the DNA. The data hold 200,000 to 300,000 clones, with about 86% observed a single time. The clonotype originates from a woman aged 25-40 years who had recovered from COVID-19. The sequenced material came from peripheral blood. The V gene is TRBV2, the J gene TRBJ1-1; D gene ambiguous. CDR3 residues: CASRVFLNTEAFF. As DNA, the CDR3 is TGTGCCAGTCGGGTCTTTCTGAACACTGAAGCTTTCTTT.